Presented here are 8 T cell receptor beta chains from one specimen sequenced in a study of blood T cell repertoires in COVID-19. Profiled with immunoSEQ multiplex PCR; TCRdb holds only in-frame clones, not every one. The sample shows a few hundred thousand clones, 90% of them seen only once. Sequencing was carried out using PBMCs or T cells enriched from blood (not recorded which). Every receptor here comes from a woman aged 18 to 35 with acute COVID-19.

The V call is TRBV7-9, the J call TRBJ2-5; D is unclear. Germline loops: CDR1 SEHNR, CDR2 FQNEAQ (reference sequence). The CDR3 runs to 14 residues. With 5 bases removed from V and 0 bases from J, the gap between germline ends came to 10 bases. In nucleotides, the CDR3 is TGTGCCAGCAGCGTCCGAGGTAACCAAGAGACCCAGTACTTC. Translation gives CASSVRGNQETQYF.

The chain's CDR3 is CASSLEPDSYNEQFF. CDR3 DNA: TGCGCCAGCAGCTTGGAGCCCGACAGCTACAATGAGCAGTTCTTC. The chain is built from TRBV5-1 and TRBJ2-1, with TRBD1 as a possible D gene (5 bases). V dropped 0 bases and J dropped 3 bases, with 10 bases sitting between them. Germline CDR1 SGHRS, CDR2 YFSETQ. The CDR3 is made up of 15 amino acids. The whole variable domain, filled in from reference TRBV5-1 and TRBJ2-1, reads KAGVTQTPRYLIKTRGQQVTLSCSPISGHRSVSWYQQTPGQGLQFLFEYFSETQRNKGNFPGRFSGRQFSNSRSEMNVSTLELGDSALYLCASSLEPDSYNEQFFGPGTRLTVL.

V gene TRBV7-9 combines with J gene TRBJ2-2; D is unresolved. Trimming cost V 4 bases and J 3 bases, with 21 bases left between them. The V gene's germline CDR1 is SEHNR and CDR2 FQNEAQ (reference sequence). The CDR3 is made up of 18 amino acids. In DNA, the CDR3 is TGTGCCAGCAGCTCCGTGCCCCGTTACGTCCTACACACCGGGGAGCTGTTTTTT. As protein: CASSSVPRYVLHTGELFF.

The J gene is TRBJ1-1, the V gene TRBV5-1; the match to TRBD1 covers 8 bases. Germline CDR1 reads SGHRS; CDR2 reads YFSETQ. Trimming at V came to 2 bases and at J to 1 base, leaving 7 bases not matched to a gene. This CDR3 has 16 residues. CDR3 nucleotide sequence: TGCGCCAGCAGCTTTCAGACAGGGGCTGGGAACACTGAAGCTTTCTTT. This codes for CASSFQTGAGNTEAFF.

The chain uses TRBV3-1 (or the pseudogene TRBV3-2) and TRBJ1-1; D remains ambiguous. Trimming cost V 1 base and J 1 base, with 7 bases left between them. This CDR3 comprises 14 residues. Germline CDR1 and CDR2: LGHDT and YNNKEL (reference sequence). The CDR3 nucleotides read TGTGCCAGCAGCCAAGTCCCAGGGAACACTGAAGCTTTCTTT. Its translation is CASSQVPGNTEAFF.

The chain recombines TRBV6-4 with TRBJ2-1; 11 nucleotides line up with TRBD2. The CDR3 runs 15 residues. Trimming took 5 bases from V and 5 from J; bases not matched to a gene: 5. The germline V gene has CDR1 MRHNA and CDR2 SNTAGT. The CDR3 region is CASSRSGRENNEQFF. CDR3 sequence (DNA): TGTGCCAGCAGTCGTAGCGGGAGGGAAAACAATGAGCAGTTCTTC.

V and J are TRBV28 and TRBJ1-5; possible D gene TRBD1, 6 bases. The germline gives CDR1 MDHEN, CDR2 SYDVKM. The length of the CDR3 is 16 residues. The ends were cut back, 2 bases at V and 5 bases at J, with 16 bases in the middle. The CDR3 sequence is CASSLRGGGSDQPQHF. The CDR3 nucleotides read TGTGCCAGCAGTTTAAGGGGGGGAGGGTCAGATCAGCCCCAGCATTTT. The complete variable domain, with remaining parts taken from reference TRBV28 and TRBJ1-5, reads DVKVTQSSRYLVKRTGEKVFLECVQDMDHENMFWYRQDPGLGLRLIYFSYDVKMKEKGDIPEGYSVSREKKERFSLILESASTNQTSMYLCASSLRGGGSDQPQHFGDGTRLSIL.

The chain couples TRBV28 to TRBJ2-7, with D tentatively TRBD2 (6 bases). Germline V gene data show CDR1 as MDHEN and CDR2 as SYDVKM. The CDR3 loop spans 13 amino acids. Trimming removed 10 bases at V and 4 bases at J, with 17 bases between. The chain's CDR3 is CATGLATFYEQYF. The CDR3 nucleotides read TGTGCCACCGGTCTAGCGACCTTTTACGAGCAGTACTTC.